This T cell receptor (beta chain) was sequenced in a study of blood T cells in healthy people across ages. The use of a sample-barcoded 5' primer and a J-beta primer mix characterized a second PCR of roughly 6 to 12 cycles. In TCRdb, the 5' RACE reads were re-called with MiXCR into one record per CDR3 protein. The sample lists some 800,000 distinct CDR3 sequences, around 25% occurring once. Germline CDR1 is SEHNR and CDR2 is FQNEAQ (reference sequence). The CDR3 loop spans 15 amino acids. The ends were cut back, 1 base at V and 4 bases at J, with 13 bases in the middle. These same records also appear under a second study, on T cells of mothers and their children.

The chain has TRBV7-9 and TRBJ1-1; D is unclear. This TCR was sampled from a boy between 10 and 17 years old in good health. The sequenced sample consisted of blood. The CDR3 DNA follows: TGTGCCAGCAGCTTAGACAGCCGGTGGGGCACTGAAGCTTTCTTT. It is translated as CASSLDSRWGTEAFF.